The next 19 T cell receptor beta chains were all read from a single sample in a study of T cells in Graves' hyperthyroidism and ophthalmopathy. The CDR3 regions of TCR beta were amplified from RNA transcripts. Using the HTBI primer set, a first-round RT-PCR was run on the TCR CDR3. TCRdb processed the multiplex PCR reads anew with MiXCR; each CDR3 protein has one entry. The sample has 660,000 or so distinct CDR3 sequences; around 20% are singletons. The specimen sequenced was blood. The receptor set was obtained from a man aged 25-45 years with Graves' ophthalmopathy.

The V gene is TRBV20-1, the J gene TRBJ2-5; weak D call: TRBD2 (5 bases). CDR3 length: 13 amino acids. Germline V gene lookup returns CDR1 DFQATT and CDR2 SNEGSKA (reference sequence). With 6 bases removed from V and 1 base from J, the gap between germline ends came to 12 bases. The DNA of the CDR3 is TGCAGTGCCGGGGAGTTTTTCCAAGAGACCCAGTACTTC. Its protein is CSAGEFFQETQYF.

This clonotype occurred many times. This chain links TRBV20-1 with TRBJ2-3; D ambiguous. Deletions cut 3 bases from V and 0 bases from J, with 16 bases between. The germline CDR1 and CDR2 sequences are DFQATT and SNEGSKA (reference sequence). This CDR3 is 16 amino acids long. The CDR3 loop reads CSASSPALGSTDTQYF. CDR3 bases: TGCAGTGCTAGTAGCCCAGCCTTAGGGAGCACAGATACGCAGTATTTT.

The rearrangement joins TRBV28 to TRBJ1-1; D not resolved. Germline values: CDR1 MDHEN, CDR2 SYDVKM. The V end lost 3 bases, the J end lost 8 bases, and 13 bases lay between the germline ends. This CDR3 region has 13 residues. The CDR3, as DNA: TGTGCCAGCAGTTTCCTTACGACGGGCGAAGCTTTCTTT. Translation: CASSFLTTGEAFF.

There are a few counts of this clonotype. J is TRBJ2-3 and V is TRBV30, with TRBD2 identical over 7 bases. Losses at the gene ends were 4 bases for V and 5 bases for J; bases not matched to a gene: 9. This CDR3 spans 14 amino acids. Germline values: CDR1 GTSNPN, CDR2 SVGIG (reference sequence). CDR3 loop: CAWTRTSLGDTQYF. The CDR3 nucleotides read TGTGCCTGGACCCGGACTAGTCTCGGAGATACGCAGTATTTT.

V and J are TRBV20-1 and TRBJ1-5; TRBD1 aligns across 11 bases. CDR1 DFQATT and CDR2 SNEGSKA come from the germline V gene (reference sequence). This CDR3 has 18 amino acids. V was clipped by 0 bases and J by 7 bases; unmatched bases: 14. The CDR3 coding sequence is TGCAGTGCTAGAGATGATCTGGACAGGGGGCTAAATGGCCAGCCCCAGCATTTT. Its protein product is CSARDDLDRGLNGQPQHF.

The gene calls are TRBV20-1 and TRBJ2-7; 9 nucleotides line up with TRBD1. Germline V CDR1 and CDR2: DFQATT, SNEGSKA (reference sequence). V lost 3 bases, J lost 6 bases, and 6 bases stayed unmatched. The CDR3 covers 13 residues. The CDR3 is CSASPGQGGEQYF. In DNA, the CDR3 is TGCAGTGCTAGTCCGGGACAGGGAGGCGAGCAGTACTTC.

This sequence joins TRBV7-9 and TRBJ1-6; D might be TRBD1 (6 bases). The CDR3 sequence is 15 residues long. Trimming removed 4 bases at V and 6 bases at J, with 13 bases between. Germline V gene lookup returns CDR1 SEHNR and CDR2 FQNEAQ (reference sequence). The CDR3 nucleotides read TGTGCCAGCAGCTCAGAACAGGGAACTAATTCACCCCTCCACTTT. Its translation: CASSSEQGTNSPLHF.

This clonotype has at least ten counts. The chain has TRBV7-9 and TRBJ2-7, with 9 bases lining up with TRBD1. V was clipped by 4 bases and J by 2 bases; unmatched bases: 3. Germline V CDR1 and CDR2: SEHNR, FQNEAQ (reference sequence). The CDR3 is made up of 14 amino acids. The CDR3: CASSSGTGPYEQYF. The CDR3 DNA reads as TGTGCCAGCAGCTCCGGGACAGGGCCCTACGAGCAGTACTTC.

The rearrangement uses TRBV29-1 and TRBJ2-7; maybe TRBD1 (6 bases). Trimming removed 7 bases from V and 4 bases from J, with 17 bases in between. CDR1 is SQVTM, CDR2 ANQGSEA, per germline. This CDR3 is built from 13 residues. CDR3 sequence: CSGLGGTDYEQYF. For the CDR3, the DNA is TGCAGCGGTCTAGGGGGAACAGATTACGAGCAGTACTTC.

V is TRBV7-2 and J is TRBJ2-3; D possibly corresponds to TRBD2 (6 bases). The CDR3 has 13 residues. Germline CDR1 and CDR2: SGHTA and FQGNSA. V was pared by 10 bases and J by 2 bases, with 13 bases between. Here the CDR3 reads CATGGVATDTQYF. In nucleotides, the CDR3 is TGTGCCACCGGAGGGGTGGCCACAGATACGCAGTATTTT.

The chain carries TRBV29-1 and TRBJ2-7, with 10 bases that match TRBD2. The junction had 11 bases not matched to a gene; V was cut back by 4 bases and J by 2 bases. This CDR3 is built from 16 residues. Germline CDR1 is SQVTM and CDR2 is ANQGSEA. CDR3 protein: CSVVPRGSGRAYEQYF. The CDR3 DNA sequence: TGCAGCGTTGTCCCCAGGGGCAGCGGGAGGGCCTACGAGCAGTACTTC.

This clonotype was recorded at least ten times. The V and J genes are TRBV3-1 and TRBJ2-1; 9 bases are a match to TRBD2. Germline trimming cut 4 bases from V and 12 bases from J; bases unmatched to any gene: 13. Germline CDR1 LGHDT, CDR2 YNNKEL (reference sequence). The CDR3 has 15 amino acids. CDR3 coding DNA: TGTGCCAGCAGCCCAAAAACCCTAGCGGGGCGCCTGCAGTTCTTC. It translates to CASSPKTLAGRLQFF.

The rearrangement links TRBV6-2 or TRBV6-3 to TRBJ2-5; weak D call: TRBD2 (5 bases). V was trimmed by 4 bases and J by 7 bases, leaving 13 bases between them. The CDR3 has 13 residues. Per germline, CDR1 MNHEY and CDR2 SVGEGT. This chain's CDR3 is CASSSQEAGTQYF. The CDR3, as DNA: TGTGCCAGCAGTTCCCAGGAGGCCGGGACCCAGTACTTC.

Ten or more counts support this clonotype. The V call is TRBV20-1, the J call TRBJ2-3; a weak D match, TRBD2 (6 bases). Trimming left V 6 bases short and J 2 bases short, with 18 bases between. The germline V gene has CDR1 DFQATT and CDR2 SNEGSKA (reference sequence). The CDR3 has 15 amino acids. CDR3 in amino acids: CSALRVSGTTDTQYF. CDR3 coding DNA: TGCAGTGCGCTCCGGGTTAGCGGAACCACAGATACGCAGTATTTT.

The V call is TRBV28, the J call TRBJ2-1; 7 positions match TRBD1. Germline CDR1 is MDHEN and CDR2 is SYDVKM. The CDR3 spans 14 residues. With V trimmed by 7 bases and J by 4 bases, 7 bases remained unmatched. The CDR3 coding sequence is TGTGCCAGCATTTTTGGGGGACAGTACAATGAGCAGTTCTTC. This codes for CASIFGGQYNEQFF.

This clonotype was recorded at least ten times. V gene TRBV28 combines with J gene TRBJ1-6; D remains unclear. CDR1 MDHEN and CDR2 SYDVKM come from the germline V gene. Trimming removed 5 bases at V and 8 bases at J, with 13 bases between. The CDR3 contains 14 residues. The CDR3 coding sequence is TGTGCCAGCAGTGCTAGAAAGTACTATTCACCCCTCCACTTT. Its translation: CASSARKYYSPLHF.

The sample holds a few counts of this clonotype. This chain links TRBV27 with TRBJ2-1; D is unresolved. This CDR3 is 13 amino acids long. CDR1 and CDR2 (germline): MNHEY, SMNVEV (reference sequence). V dropped 0 bases and J dropped 5 bases, with 5 bases sitting between them. CDR3 sequence: CASSLSEDNEQFF. Here the CDR3 DNA reads TGTGCCAGCAGTTTATCGGAAGACAATGAGCAGTTCTTC.

This clonotype was seen many times. The V call is TRBV28, the J call TRBJ2-7; TRBD1 might be the D (6 bases). This CDR3 comprises 15 residues. CDR1 and CDR2 from the germline V gene are MDHEN and SYDVKM. V lost 5 bases, J lost 4 bases, and 18 bases lay in between. Here the CDR3 reads CASSLTDRTLYEQYF. The CDR3, as DNA: TGTGCCAGCAGTCTGACGGACAGAACCTTATACGAGCAGTACTTC.

The sample holds a few counts of this clonotype. The rearrangement links TRBV5-1 to TRBJ1-2, with a possible D match to TRBD1 (5 bases). Trimming took 3 bases from V and 4 from J, leaving 13 bases between them. From germline, CDR1 is SGHRS and CDR2 YFSETQ. The CDR3 has 14 residues. The CDR3 DNA reads as TGCGCCAGCAGCTCCGGACAACCTTTCTATGGCTACACCTTC. Amino acid sequence: CASSSGQPFYGYTF.